A single sample gave rise to the 7 T cell receptor beta chains below, sequenced in a study of shared clonotypes between healthy human individuals. Some clones are missing from TCRdb's copy, which holds only in-frame ones; the method was immunoSEQ multiplex PCR. The repertoire holds some 1 million clones, 60% to 80% seen once, with roughly 1.5% in the top ten. The sample taken for sequencing was memory CD4+ T cells sorted from blood. Indicated subset: CD45RA-negative fraction. These receptors were taken from a man between 18 and 29 years old in good health.

To note about this clone: Other DNA sequences from this sample encode an identical CDR3 as well. V is TRBV19 and J is TRBJ2-2, with D uncertain. Trimming pared 4 bases from V and 1 base from J, leaving 4 bases between. Germline V gene lookup returns CDR1 LNHDA and CDR2 SQIVND (reference sequence). The CDR3 has 13 amino acids. The DNA for the CDR3 is TGTGCCAGTAGTAGCAGGAACACCGGGGAGCTGTTTTTT. Translated, it gives CASSSRNTGELFF.

This clone was counted a single time. The V call is TRBV19, the J call TRBJ2-7; D might be TRBD1 or TRBD2, each matching 5 bases. This CDR3 contains 15 residues. Trimming cost V 3 bases and J 7 bases, with 19 bases left between them. Germline CDR1 is LNHDA and CDR2 is SQIVND (reference sequence). The CDR3 here is CASSIPGPTGQEQYF. The CDR3 nucleotides read TGTGCCAGTAGTATCCCCGGACCGACGGGGCAAGAGCAGTACTTC. Drawing the rest from reference TRBV19 and TRBJ2-7, the complete variable domain is DGGITQSPKYLFRKEGQNVTLSCEQNLNHDAMYWYRQDPGQGLRLIYYSQIVNDFQKGDIAEGYSVSREKKESFPLTVTSAQKNPTAFYLCASSIPGPTGQEQYFGPGTRLTVT.

V is TRBV6-5 and J is TRBJ1-2; TRBD1 might be the D (6 bases). From germline, CDR1 is MNHEY and CDR2 SVGAGI. Trimming removed 6 bases from V and 1 base from J, with 15 bases in between. This CDR3 has 15 residues. CDR3 loop: CASRPSDRHNYGYTF. The CDR3 DNA is TGTGCCAGCAGGCCATCGGACAGACATAACTATGGCTACACCTTC.

This chain links TRBV4-3 with TRBJ1-5, with 7 bases that match TRBD1. The CDR3 is 16 residues long. Unmatched junction bases numbered 5, after V lost 3 bases and J lost 0 bases. Germline CDR1 is LGHNA and CDR2 is YSLEER. CDR3: CASSQARGDSNQPQHF. CDR3 nucleotide sequence: TGCGCCAGCAGCCAGGCCAGGGGGGATAGCAATCAGCCCCAGCATTTT.

As for this clone: At the DNA level, this CDR3 is encoded by other sequences in the same sample as well. The chain joins TRBV7-2 to TRBJ2-5; D ambiguous. The V and J ends lost 1 base and 4 bases respectively, with 4 bases between them. There are 12 residues in the CDR3. Germline V gene data show CDR1 as SGHTA and CDR2 as FQGNSA. The CDR3 DNA reads as TGTGCCAGCAGCTTAGACAGAGAGACCCAGTACTTC. It specifies CASSLDRETQYF. Full variable domain (rest looked up from reference TRBV7-2 and TRBJ2-5): GAGVSQSPSNKVTEKGKDVELRCDPISGHTALYWYRQSLGQGLEFLIYFQGNSAPDKSGLPSDRFSAERTGGSVSTLTIQRTQQEDSAVYLCASSLDRETQYFGPGTRLLVL.

This clone was counted only a few times. The V gene is TRBV27, the J gene TRBJ1-6; no definite D call. The germline gives CDR1 MNHEY, CDR2 SMNVEV (reference sequence). The CDR3 runs 12 residues. Trimming removed 8 bases from V and 3 bases from J, with 5 bases in between. For the CDR3, the DNA is TGTGCCAGCGCAGTCTATAATTCACCCCTCCACTTT. Translated, it gives CASAVYNSPLHF.

The genes are TRBV14 and TRBJ2-5, with TRBD1 identical over 7 bases. The CDR3 loop spans 15 amino acids. J lost 3 bases, V lost 3 bases, and 7 bases had no gene match. From germline, CDR1 is SGHDN and CDR2 FVKESK. The CDR3 is CASSHPGQKKETQYF. Here the CDR3 DNA reads TGTGCCAGCAGCCATCCGGGACAGAAGAAAGAGACCCAGTACTTC. Full variable domain (rest looked up from reference TRBV14 and TRBJ2-5): EAGVTQFPSHSVIEKGQTVTLRCDPISGHDNLYWYRRVMGKEIKFLLHFVKESKQDESGMPNNRFLAERTGGTYSTLKVQPAELEDSGVYFCASSHPGQKKETQYFGPGTRLLVL.